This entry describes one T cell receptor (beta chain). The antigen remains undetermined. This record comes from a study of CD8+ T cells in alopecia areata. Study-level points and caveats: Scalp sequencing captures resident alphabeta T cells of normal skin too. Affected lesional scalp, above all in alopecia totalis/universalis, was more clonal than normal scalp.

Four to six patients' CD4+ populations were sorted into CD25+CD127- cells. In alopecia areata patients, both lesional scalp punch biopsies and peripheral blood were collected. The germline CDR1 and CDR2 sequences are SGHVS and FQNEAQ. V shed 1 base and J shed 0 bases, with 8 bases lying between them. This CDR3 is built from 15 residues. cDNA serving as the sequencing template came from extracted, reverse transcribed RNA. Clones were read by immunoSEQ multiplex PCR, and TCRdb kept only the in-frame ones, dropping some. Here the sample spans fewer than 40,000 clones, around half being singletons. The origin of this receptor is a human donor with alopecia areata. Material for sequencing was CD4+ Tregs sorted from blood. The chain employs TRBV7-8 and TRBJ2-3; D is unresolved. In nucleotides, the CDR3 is TGTGCCAGCAGCTTAGGTTCCCAGAGCACAGATACGCAGTATTTT. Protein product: CASSLGSQSTDTQYF.